The present TCR beta chain was sequenced within a study of technical replicates of blood from a few donors (dated by TCRdb to 2015 to 2018). Libraries came from the immunoSEQ multiplex PCR assay. Held by TCRdb, this immuneACCESS table contains in-frame sequences only and omits some clones. Under half of the omission traces to an unresolved V gene where checked; the cause of the rest is unknown. Recorded for this sample are about 75,000 clones; about 89% of them occurred a single time. The top ten constitute roughly 5% of the sample. Points on this clone: It lacks a known antigen. The record has no base qualities; no much larger clone is one base away.

The source is a human donor in good health. Some clones in this sample may be carry-over from other donors' samples. Sequenced input: PBMCs.

The CDR3 protein is CATWDRENTEAFF. The DNA reads TGCGCCACCTGGGACAGGGAGAACACTGAAGCTTTCTTT. The V gene is TRBV10-1 and the J gene is TRBJ1-1; 9 central bases correspond to TRBD1. The CDR3 holds 13 amino acids from the cysteine to the phenylalanine. This entry keeps only the CDR3 DNA: 39 bases, framed from base 1. As encoded in the germline V gene (reference sequence), CDR1 is WNHNN while CDR2 is SYGVQD. After removal of 10 bases from V and 1 base from J, the junction retains 4 bases not matched to a gene.